This paragraph covers one T cell receptor beta chain sequence. The antigen is unknown. The sample comes from a study of beta chain features in type 1 diabetes. Overall study context: In age, gender and cell yields, patients were similar to healthy donors.

The trim removed 1 base at V and 7 bases at J, leaving 8 bases unmatched. Germline assignment: CDR1 SSHAT and CDR2 FNYEAQ (reference sequence). This CDR3 has 15 amino acids. Each population that was sorted was more than 95% pure. Overall study findings and caveats: Patients with type 1 diabetes carried fewer insertions and had more deletions at their VDJ junctions.

Isolated RNA was reverse transcribed in full, so expressed TCRB transcripts were sequenced. Regulatory, naive and central memory T cell samples averaged approximately 3.8 million reads. Assay: immunoSEQ multiplex PCR; the TCRdb copy retains only in-frame clones and omits some. The sample includes about 300,000 clones, around 7.8% of them seen just once. The sequencing sample was made of central memory CD4+ T cells from blood. The sequence derives from a woman aged 18-29 years in good health. The chain combines TRBV7-7 with TRBJ1-2, with 8 bases matching TRBD1. CDR3 protein: CASSLVLTGAGGYTF. In DNA, the CDR3 is TGTGCCAGCAGCTTAGTCTTGACAGGGGCAGGTGGCTACACCTTC.